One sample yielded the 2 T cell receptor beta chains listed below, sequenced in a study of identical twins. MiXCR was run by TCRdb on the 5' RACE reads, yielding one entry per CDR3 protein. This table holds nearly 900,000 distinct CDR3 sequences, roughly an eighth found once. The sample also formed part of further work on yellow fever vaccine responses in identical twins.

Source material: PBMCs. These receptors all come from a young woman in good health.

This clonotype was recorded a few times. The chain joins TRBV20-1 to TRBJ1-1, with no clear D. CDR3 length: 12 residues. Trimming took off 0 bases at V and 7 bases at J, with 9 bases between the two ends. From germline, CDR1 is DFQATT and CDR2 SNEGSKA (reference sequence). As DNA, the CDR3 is TGCAGTGCTAGAGAAGTGGCATTTGAAGCTTTCTTT. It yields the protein CSAREVAFEAFF.

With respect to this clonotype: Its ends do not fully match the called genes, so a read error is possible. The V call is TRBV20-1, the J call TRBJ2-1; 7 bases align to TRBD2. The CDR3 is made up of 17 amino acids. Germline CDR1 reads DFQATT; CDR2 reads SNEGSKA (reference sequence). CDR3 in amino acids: CCARSIREGIPYNEQFF. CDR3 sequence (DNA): TGCTGTGCTAGATCAATAAGGGAGGGAATCCCCTACAATGAGCAGTTCTTC.